Only one count was recorded for the clone carrying this T cell receptor (beta chain). Trimming left V 3 bases short and J 0 bases short, with 11 bases between. The CDR3 runs to 15 residues. The germline gives CDR1 KGHSH, CDR2 LQKENI. The record originates from a study of blood T cell repertoires in COVID-19. Sequencing used immunoSEQ multiplex PCR; TCRdb keeps in-frame clones, though not all of them. The table shows some 130,000 clones, with approximately 89% occurring only once. Sequenced input: peripheral blood. The chain carries TRBV18 and TRBJ1-1; D ambiguous. The origin of this receptor is a woman aged 60-75 years with acute or convalescent COVID-19. This CDR3 reads CASSPGLEVNTEAFF. The CDR3 DNA reads TGTGCCAGCTCACCGGGTTTAGAGGTGAACACTGAAGCTTTCTTT. Variable domain in full (rest from reference TRBV18 and TRBJ1-1): NAGVMQNPRHLVRRRGQEARLRCSPMKGHSHVYWYRQLPEEGLKFMVYLQKENIIDESGMPKERFSAEFPKEGPSILRIQQVVRGDSAAYFCASSPGLEVNTEAFFGQGTRLTVV.